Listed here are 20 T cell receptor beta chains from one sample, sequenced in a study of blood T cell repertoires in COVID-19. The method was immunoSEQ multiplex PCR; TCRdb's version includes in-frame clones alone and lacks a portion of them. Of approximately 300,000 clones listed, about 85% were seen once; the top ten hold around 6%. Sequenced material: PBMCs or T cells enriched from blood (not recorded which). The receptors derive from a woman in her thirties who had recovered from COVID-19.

CDR3 DNA: TGTGCCTGGAGGAAATCGGGACTCCTCTATGGCTACACCTTC. Its protein is CAWRKSGLLYGYTF. The chain combines TRBV30 with TRBJ1-2; maybe TRBD1 (5 bases). Between the trimmed V and J ends, which lost 3 bases and 4 bases, there was a span of 15 bases. Germline values: CDR1 GTSNPN, CDR2 SVGIG (reference sequence). The CDR3 is 14 residues long. The whole variable domain, filled in from reference TRBV30 and TRBJ1-2, reads SQTIHQWPATLVQPVGSPLSLECTVEGTSNPNLYWYRQAAGRGLQLLFYSVGIGQISSEVPQNLSASRPQDRQFILSSKKLLLSDSGFYLCAWRKSGLLYGYTFGSGTRLTVV.

The CDR3 DNA is TGTGCCAGCAGCGCAATCCGGGAATGGGGCTACAATGAGCAGTTCTTC. Residues: CASSAIREWGYNEQFF. This chain joins TRBV5-6 and TRBJ2-1; perhaps TRBD2 as D (5 bases). The germline V gene encodes CDR1 SGHDT and CDR2 YYEEEE. This CDR3 is 16 amino acids long. Trimming took 4 bases from V and 3 from J, leaving 17 bases between them.

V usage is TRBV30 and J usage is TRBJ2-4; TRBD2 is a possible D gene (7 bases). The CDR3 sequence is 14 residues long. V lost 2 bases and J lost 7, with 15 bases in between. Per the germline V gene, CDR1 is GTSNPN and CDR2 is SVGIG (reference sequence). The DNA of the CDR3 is TGTGCCTGGAGTCACCGGGGGGCGTCTAACATTCAGTACTTC. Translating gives CAWSHRGASNIQYF.

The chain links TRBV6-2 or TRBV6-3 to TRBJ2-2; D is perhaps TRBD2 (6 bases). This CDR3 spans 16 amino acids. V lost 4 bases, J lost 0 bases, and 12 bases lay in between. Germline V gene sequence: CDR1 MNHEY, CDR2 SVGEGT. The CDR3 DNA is TGTGCCAGCAGTTCCGGACTAACGACGAACACCGGGGAGCTGTTTTTT. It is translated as CASSSGLTTNTGELFF.

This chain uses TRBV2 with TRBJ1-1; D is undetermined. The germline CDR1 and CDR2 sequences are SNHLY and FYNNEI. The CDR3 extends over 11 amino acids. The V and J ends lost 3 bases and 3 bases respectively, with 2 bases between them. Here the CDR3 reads CASSDDTEAFF. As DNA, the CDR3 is TGTGCCAGCAGTGACGACACTGAAGCTTTCTTT.

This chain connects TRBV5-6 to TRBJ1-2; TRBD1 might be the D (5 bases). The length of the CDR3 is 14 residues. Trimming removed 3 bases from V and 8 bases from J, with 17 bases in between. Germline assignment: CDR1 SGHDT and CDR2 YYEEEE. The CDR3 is CASSSNLGAAGYTF. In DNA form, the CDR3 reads TGTGCCAGCAGCTCAAATCTTGGGGCCGCGGGCTACACCTTC.

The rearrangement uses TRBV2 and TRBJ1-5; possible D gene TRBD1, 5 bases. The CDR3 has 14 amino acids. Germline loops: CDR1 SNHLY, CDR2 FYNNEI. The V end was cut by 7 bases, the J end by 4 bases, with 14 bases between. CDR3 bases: TGTGCCAGCACAGGGCCTTCCGGAAATCAGCCCCAGCATTTT. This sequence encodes CASTGPSGNQPQHF.

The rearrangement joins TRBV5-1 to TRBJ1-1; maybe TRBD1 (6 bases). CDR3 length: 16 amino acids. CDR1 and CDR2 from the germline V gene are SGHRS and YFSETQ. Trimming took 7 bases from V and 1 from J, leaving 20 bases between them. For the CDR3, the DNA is TGCGCCAGCCAGATTACAGGGCCAATATCGAACACTGAAGCTTTCTTT. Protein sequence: CASQITGPISNTEAFF.

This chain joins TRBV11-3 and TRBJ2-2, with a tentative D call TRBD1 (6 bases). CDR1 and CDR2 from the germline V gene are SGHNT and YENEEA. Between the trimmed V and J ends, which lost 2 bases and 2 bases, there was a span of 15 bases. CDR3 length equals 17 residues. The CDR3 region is CASSLSGSRGNTGELFF. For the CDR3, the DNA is TGTGCCAGCAGCTTAAGCGGTAGCAGGGGAAACACCGGGGAGCTGTTTTTT.

Written as DNA, the CDR3 is TGCAGTGGACAGGGGTCCGGGGAGCTGTTTTTT. This encodes CSGQGSGELFF. The V gene is TRBV20-1, the J gene TRBJ2-2, with TRBD1 matching 8 bases. The CDR3 runs to 11 residues. CDR1 DFQATT and CDR2 SNEGSKA come from the germline V gene (reference sequence). With 7 bases clipped from V and 6 bases from J, the junction kept 1 base outside the gene matches.

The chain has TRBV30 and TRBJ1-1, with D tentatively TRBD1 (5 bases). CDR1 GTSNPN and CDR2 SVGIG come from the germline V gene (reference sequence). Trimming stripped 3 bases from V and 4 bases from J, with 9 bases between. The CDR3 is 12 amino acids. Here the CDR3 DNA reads TGTGCCTGGAGCTTCGGGGGCACTGAAGCTTTCTTT. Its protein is CAWSFGGTEAFF.

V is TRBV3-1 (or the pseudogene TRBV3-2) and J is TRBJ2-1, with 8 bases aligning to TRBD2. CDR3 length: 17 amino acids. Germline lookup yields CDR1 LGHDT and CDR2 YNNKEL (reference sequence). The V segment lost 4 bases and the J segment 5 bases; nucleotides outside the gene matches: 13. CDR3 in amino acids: CASSLGRGDKVHNEQFF. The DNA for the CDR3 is TGTGCCAGCAGCCTCGGGAGGGGGGACAAAGTCCACAATGAGCAGTTCTTC.

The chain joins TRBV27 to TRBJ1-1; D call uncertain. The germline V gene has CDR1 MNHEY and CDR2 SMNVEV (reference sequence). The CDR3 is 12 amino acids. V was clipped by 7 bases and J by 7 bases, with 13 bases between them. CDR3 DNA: TGTGCCAGCACCACGGCAGGTAATGAAGCTTTCTTT. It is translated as CASTTAGNEAFF.

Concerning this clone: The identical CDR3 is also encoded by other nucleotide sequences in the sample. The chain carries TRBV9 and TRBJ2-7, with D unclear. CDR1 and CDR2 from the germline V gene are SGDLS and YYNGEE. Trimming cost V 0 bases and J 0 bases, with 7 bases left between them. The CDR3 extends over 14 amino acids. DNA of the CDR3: TGTGCCAGCAGCGTAGGGCCCAGCTCCTACGAGCAGTACTTC. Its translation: CASSVGPSSYEQYF.

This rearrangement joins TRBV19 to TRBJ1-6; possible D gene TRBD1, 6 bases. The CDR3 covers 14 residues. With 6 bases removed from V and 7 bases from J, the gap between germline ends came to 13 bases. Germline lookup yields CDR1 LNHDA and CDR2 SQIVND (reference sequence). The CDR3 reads CASRQGGLNSPLHF. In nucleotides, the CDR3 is TGTGCCAGTAGACAGGGAGGGCTCAATTCACCCCTCCACTTT.

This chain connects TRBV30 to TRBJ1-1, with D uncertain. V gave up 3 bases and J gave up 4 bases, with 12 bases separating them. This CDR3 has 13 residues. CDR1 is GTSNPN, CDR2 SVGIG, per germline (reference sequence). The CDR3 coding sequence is TGTGCCTGGAGGGATACCGGAGGCACTGAAGCTTTCTTT. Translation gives CAWRDTGGTEAFF.

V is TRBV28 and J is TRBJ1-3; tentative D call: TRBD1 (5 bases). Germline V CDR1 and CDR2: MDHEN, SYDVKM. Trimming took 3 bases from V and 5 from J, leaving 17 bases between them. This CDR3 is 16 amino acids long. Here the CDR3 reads CASSFLVRTQRNTIYF. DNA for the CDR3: TGTGCCAGCAGTTTCCTCGTAAGGACACAGCGAAACACCATATATTTT. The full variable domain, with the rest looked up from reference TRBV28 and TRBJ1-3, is DVKVTQSSRYLVKRTGEKVFLECVQDMDHENMFWYRQDPGLGLRLIYFSYDVKMKEKGDIPEGYSVSREKKERFSLILESASTNQTSMYLCASSFLVRTQRNTIYFGEGSWLTVV.

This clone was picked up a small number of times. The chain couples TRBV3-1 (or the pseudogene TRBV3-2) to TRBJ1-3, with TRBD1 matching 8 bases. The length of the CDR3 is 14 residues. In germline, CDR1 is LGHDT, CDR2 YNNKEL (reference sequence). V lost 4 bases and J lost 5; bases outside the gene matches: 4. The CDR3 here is CASSLTGGRNTIYF. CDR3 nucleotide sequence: TGTGCCAGCAGCCTAACAGGGGGTAGAAACACCATATATTTT.

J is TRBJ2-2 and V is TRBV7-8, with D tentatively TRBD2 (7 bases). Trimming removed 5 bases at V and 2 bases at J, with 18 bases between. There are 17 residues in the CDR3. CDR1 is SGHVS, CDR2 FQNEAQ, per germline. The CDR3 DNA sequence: TGTGCCAGCAGCCCGATGGCGGGGGCCCTAAACACCGGGGAGCTGTTTTTT. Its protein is CASSPMAGALNTGELFF.

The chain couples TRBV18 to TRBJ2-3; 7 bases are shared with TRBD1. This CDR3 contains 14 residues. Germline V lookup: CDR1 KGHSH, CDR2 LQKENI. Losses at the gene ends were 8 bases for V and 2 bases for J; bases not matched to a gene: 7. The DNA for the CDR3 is TGTGCCAGCACGAAGGGGGCGCACACAGATACGCAGTATTTT. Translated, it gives CASTKGAHTDTQYF.